This T cell receptor beta chain was profiled in a study of T cells in Graves' hyperthyroidism and ophthalmopathy. This CDR3 spans 14 amino acids. Germline lookup yields CDR1 MRHNA and CDR2 SNTAGT. About this clonotype itself: Mismatch with germline at one junction end may stem from a read error.

Amplification of TCR beta CDR3 regions used RNA as the template. TCR CDR3 regions were first amplified by RT-PCR with HTBI primers. TCRdb re-called the multiplex PCR reads through MiXCR, storing one row per CDR3 protein. The sample gives about 200,000 distinct CDR3 sequences, 15% to 20% of which show up once; around 50% is in the top ten. The genes are TRBV6-4 and TRBJ2-7; tentatively, D is TRBD2 (5 bases). Sequenced input: blood. This TCR was sampled from a man between 50 and 59 years old with Graves' hyperthyroidism. The CDR3, as DNA: TGTGCCAGCAGTTACTCCGGGATTAAATACGAGCAGTACTTC. The encoded protein is CASSYSGIKYEQYF.